This T cell receptor (beta chain) was identified during a study of identifying expanded T cells in peripheral blood. Study-wide points: Differentially abundant clones: 0.95 to 1.5 between replicates, about 17 at approximately 14 days, under 25 at four.

This CDR3 spans 17 amino acids. Germline values: CDR1 MDHEN, CDR2 SYDVKM. Healthy donors had no documented immune events, such as infections, while sampled. The repertoire was sequenced with immunoSEQ multiplex PCR; TCRdb's copy has only in-frame clones and lacks some. The profile shows about 78,000 clones, 84% of them singletons. Details on this clone: Its antigen is still unknown. One end of the junction is discordant with germline, which a read error may explain.

The sequencing input was blood. This chain uses TRBV28 with TRBJ2-7; D possibly uses TRBD1 or TRBD2 (5 bases each). This TCR was sampled from a person aged 18 to 70 in good health. The DNA of the CDR3 is TGTGCCGGCAGTTTCACATCGATCCGGGGCAGGACCTACGAGCAGTACTTC. It is translated as CAGSFTSIRGRTYEQYF.